Listed here are 22 T cell receptor beta chains from one sample, sequenced in a study of regulatory T cells in long-lasting Graves disease. Time point meaning: newly diagnosed GD, antithyroid drugs for less than 3 months. Extracted RNA from PBMCs served as the source of the TCR library. Construction of the TCR beta libraries employed iRepertoire HTBI primers in conjunction with Arm-PCR of CDR3 regions. Using its own MiXCR run on the multiplex PCR reads, TCRdb lists one record per CDR3 protein. The table lists 530,000 or so distinct CDR3 sequences, less than 15% of them singletons. This sample also belongs to another study, concerning T cells in Graves' hyperthyroidism and ophthalmopathy.

The source material was peripheral blood mononuclear cells (PBMCs), sampled at new diagnosis, from a patient treated with antithyroid drugs. Receptors were obtained from a man aged 30-40 years with Graves disease.

This clonotype was recorded at least ten times. The chain links TRBV6-1 to TRBJ2-5, with TRBD1 identical over 7 bases. Trimming cost V 6 bases and J 3 bases; bases outside gene matches: 7. Germline CDR1 is MNHNS and CDR2 is SASEGT. CDR3 length: 14 amino acids. This chain's CDR3 is CASRHRGRKETQYF. The CDR3 DNA follows: TGTGCCAGCAGGCACAGGGGCCGGAAAGAGACCCAGTACTTC.

As DNA, the CDR3 is TGTGCCAGCAGTGGGACTAGCGGGTTCACCTACGAGCAGTACTTC. It is translated as CASSGTSGFTYEQYF. The chain recombines TRBV6-4 with TRBJ2-7; 11 nucleotides match TRBD2. Germline V gene data show CDR1 as MRHNA and CDR2 as SNTAGT. The CDR3 consists of 15 residues. The V segment lost 4 bases and the J segment 2 bases; nucleotides outside the gene matches: 4.

In this sample, this clonotype turned up many times. V gene TRBV7-9 combines with J gene TRBJ2-3, with TRBD2 identical over 8 bases. In germline, CDR1 is SEHNR, CDR2 FQNEAQ (reference sequence). The ends lost 6 bases at V and 1 base at J; junction bases unmatched: 6. The CDR3 is made up of 15 amino acids. CDR3 protein: CASRISGRGTDTQYF. In nucleotides, the CDR3 is TGTGCCAGCAGGATAAGCGGGAGAGGCACAGATACGCAGTATTTT.

This clonotype was seen repeatedly, ten times or more. This sequence joins TRBV11-3 and TRBJ2-3, with D maybe TRBD2 (5 bases). CDR1 and CDR2 (germline): SGHNT, YENEEA. This CDR3 has 14 residues. V lost 3 bases and J lost 2, with 9 bases in between. CDR3 sequence reads: CASSFSGYTDTQYF. In DNA form, the CDR3 reads TGTGCCAGCAGCTTCAGCGGATACACAGATACGCAGTATTTT.

This clonotype was seen ten or more times. Since a much larger clone is just one base distant, this may be a read error. This chain uses TRBV28 with TRBJ2-5; D ambiguous. The germline V gene has CDR1 MDHEN and CDR2 SYDVKM. The CDR3 runs to 10 residues. Trimming removed 6 bases at V and 5 bases at J, with 4 bases between. CDR3 sequence: CASSHETQYF. CDR3 DNA sequence: TGTGCCAGCAGCCATGAGACCCAGTACTTC.

This clonotype was observed many times. The CDR3 here is CASSPVNYGYTF. CDR3 coding DNA: TGTGCCAGCAGCCCGGTCAACTATGGCTACACCTTC. The V call is TRBV6-1, the J call TRBJ1-2; D ambiguous. This CDR3 contains 12 residues. Germline assignment: CDR1 MNHNS and CDR2 SASEGT. Trimming took 6 bases from V and 2 from J, leaving 7 bases between them.

V and J are TRBV7-9 and TRBJ1-4; perhaps TRBD1 as D (5 bases). The V gene lost 2 bases and the J gene lost 1 base, with 8 bases spanning the gap. Germline values: CDR1 SEHNR, CDR2 FQNEAQ (reference sequence). The CDR3 totals 15 residues. The CDR3 DNA reads TGTGCCAGCAGCTTATTTGGGGGAACTAATGAAAAACTGTTTTTT. Translated: CASSLFGGTNEKLFF.

There are many counts of this clonotype. The chain employs TRBV20-1 and TRBJ2-3; D is perhaps TRBD2 (6 bases). Trimming stripped 4 bases from V and 1 base from J, with 18 bases between. This CDR3 contains 16 residues. Per germline, CDR1 DFQATT and CDR2 SNEGSKA (reference sequence). CDR3 residues: CSATSPGLRRTDTQYF. For the CDR3, the DNA is TGCAGTGCTACTTCCCCGGGACTCCGACGCACAGATACGCAGTATTTT.

By sample fraction, this clonotype is medium-sized. The gene calls are TRBV28 and TRBJ2-5, with D perhaps matching TRBD1 or TRBD2 (5 bases each). Trimming cost V 6 bases and J 7 bases, with 21 bases left between them. CDR1 is MDHEN and CDR2 is SYDVKM in the germline V gene. The CDR3 extends over 15 amino acids. The CDR3 coding sequence is TGTGCCAGCAGCCGCACCTTCGAGGGGCGCGTGACCCAGTACTTC. Its translation: CASSRTFEGRVTQYF.

As for this clonotype: A single base separates this from a much larger clone, so it may be a read error. The chain employs TRBV29-1 and TRBJ2-3; 7 nucleotides agree with TRBD2. The DNA end lines up better with TRBJ2-1; the J call may be wrong. CDR1 is SQVTM, CDR2 ANQGSEA, per germline. The CDR3 is 12 amino acids. The CDR3 reads CSVEREGYEQFF. The CDR3 DNA follows: TGCAGCGTTGAAAGGGAGGGCTACGAGCAGTTCTTC.

This clonotype has at least ten counts. In DNA, the CDR3 is TGTGCCAGCAACCCGGGACGGAGTAATGAAAAACTGTTTTTT. It encodes CASNPGRSNEKLFF. This rearrangement joins TRBV12-3 or TRBV12-4 to TRBJ1-4, with D tentatively TRBD1 (5 bases). The length of the CDR3 is 14 residues. V lost 7 bases to trimming and J lost 4 bases, with 13 bases between them.

A note on this clonotype: It may be a read error: a sequence one base away is much more abundant. V is TRBV19 and J is TRBJ2-2; no clear D gene. The CDR3 spans 15 residues. Germline CDR1 LNHDA, CDR2 SQIVND (reference sequence). The CDR3: CANSPLGRDTGELFF. The DNA for the CDR3 is TGTGCCAATAGTCCTCTCGGACGGGACACCGGGGAGCTGTTTTTT.

In the case of this clonotype: A much larger clone differs from this one at a single base, so this may be a read error. This rearrangement joins TRBV5-1 to TRBJ1-4; D is ambiguous. The CDR3 is made up of 14 amino acids. CDR1 and CDR2 from the germline V gene are SGHRS and YFSETQ. CDR3 sequence reads: CASSEASTNEKLLF. DNA for the CDR3: TGCGCCAGCAGCGAGGCCTCAACTAATGAAAAACTGCTTTTT. The whole variable domain, remainder taken from reference TRBV5-1 and TRBJ1-4, is KAGVTQTPRYLIKTRGQQVTLSCSPISGHRSVSWYQQTPGQGLQFLFEYFSETQRNKGNFPGRFSGRQFSNSRSEMNVSTLELGDSALYLCASSEASTNEKLLFGSGTQLSVL.

Remarks on this clonotype: A far more abundant clone sits one base away, making this likely a read error. The J gene is TRBJ2-7, the V gene TRBV28; TRBD2 aligns across 12 bases. V lost 6 bases to trimming and J lost 5 bases; unmatched junction nucleotides: 5. There are 14 residues in the CDR3. Germline V lookup: CDR1 MDHEN, CDR2 SYDVKM. In DNA, the CDR3 is TGTGCCAGCAGCTTTACTAGCGGGGGGAACGAGCAGTACTTC. Translated, it gives CASSFTSGGNEQYF.

This clonotype was seen at least ten times. V is TRBV27 and J is TRBJ2-4, with D possibly being TRBD1 or TRBD2 (5 bases each). Germline-derived CDR1 and CDR2 are MNHEY and SMNVEV (reference sequence). The V gene lost 5 bases and the J gene lost 2 bases, with 13 bases spanning the gap. CDR3 length: 15 amino acids. The CDR3 sequence: CASSASGGSKNIQYF. The CDR3 bases are TGTGCCAGCAGTGCCTCTGGGGGATCCAAAAACATTCAGTACTTC.

This clonotype has a count of ten or more. The V call is TRBV29-1, the J call TRBJ2-7; 7 nucleotides agree with TRBD2. The CDR3 runs 14 residues. J lost 6 bases, V lost 4 bases, and 12 bases had no gene match. Germline V lookup: CDR1 SQVTM, CDR2 ANQGSEA. CDR3 bases: TGCAGCGTTGCCGAAAGCGGGATGGTCGGCGAGCAGTACTTC. Protein product: CSVAESGMVGEQYF.

A word on this clonotype: A read error may explain this, as a much larger clone is one base away. This sequence joins TRBV7-8 and TRBJ2-7; 7 positions match TRBD1. V shed 5 bases and J 3 bases; nucleotides not matched to a gene: 7. From germline, CDR1 is SGHVS and CDR2 FQNEAQ. CDR3 length equals 14 residues. CDR3 region: CASSKNRGLYEQYF. The CDR3 DNA sequence: TGTGCCAGCAGCAAGAACAGGGGCCTCTACGAGCAGTACTTC. Drawing the rest from reference TRBV7-8 and TRBJ2-7, the complete variable domain is GAGVSQSPRYKVAKRGQDVALRCDPISGHVSLFWYQQALGQGPEFLTYFQNEAQLDKSGLPSDRFFAERPEGSVSTLKIQRTQQEDSAVYLCASSKNRGLYEQYFGPGTRLTVT.

This clonotype was counted a few times. Germline and junction disagree at one end, which may indicate a read error. The J gene is TRBJ1-6, the V gene TRBV10-3, with D uncertain. The CDR3 spans 13 residues. Looked up from germline, CDR1 is ENHRY and CDR2 is SYGVKD. The CDR3: CAINPEENSPFHF. CDR3 in DNA: TGTGCCATCAATCCAGAAGAGAATTCACCCTTCCACTTT.

The gene calls are TRBV28 and TRBJ2-3; 15 bases line up with TRBD2. The CDR3 has 15 residues. CDR1 and CDR2 (germline): MDHEN, SYDVKM. V lost 9 bases to trimming and J lost 10 bases; unmatched junction nucleotides: 11. The CDR3 sequence is CASLRTSGRATAQYF. CDR3 DNA sequence: TGTGCCAGTCTTCGGACTAGCGGGAGGGCCACGGCGCAGTATTTT.

The chain joins TRBV5-4 to TRBJ1-1; D gene unclear. Germline CDR1 SGHNT, CDR2 YYREEE (reference sequence). This CDR3 contains 13 residues. V lost 4 bases and J 1 base, leaving 8 bases between the germline ends. The CDR3 spells CASSPAWNTEAFF. In DNA, the CDR3 is TGTGCCAGCAGCCCTGCTTGGAACACTGAAGCTTTCTTT.

This clonotype showed up just a few times. This chain's CDR3 is CASSHLRDIFKGPHTEAFF. CDR3 nucleotides: TGTGCCAGCAGCCATTTACGGGACATTTTCAAGGGGCCACACACTGAAGCTTTCTTT. The V call is TRBV14, the J call TRBJ1-1; D is perhaps TRBD1 (6 bases). The CDR3 is made up of 19 amino acids. V was pared by 3 bases and J by 3 bases, with 26 bases between. CDR1 is SGHDN, CDR2 FVKESK, per germline. The full variable domain, rest sourced from reference TRBV14 and TRBJ1-1, is EAGVTQFPSHSVIEKGQTVTLRCDPISGHDNLYWYRRVMGKEIKFLLHFVKESKQDESGMPNNRFLAERTGGTYSTLKVQPAELEDSGVYFCASSHLRDIFKGPHTEAFFGQGTRLTVV.

The J gene is TRBJ2-2, the V gene TRBV4-1; D gene unclear. CDR1 is MGHRA, CDR2 YSYEKL, per germline. Trimming left V 4 bases short and J 1 base short, with 13 bases between. The CDR3 is 16 residues long. CDR3 coding DNA: TGCGCCAGCAGCCTCACTTACCGACTGAACACCGGGGAGCTGTTTTTT. Its translation: CASSLTYRLNTGELFF.